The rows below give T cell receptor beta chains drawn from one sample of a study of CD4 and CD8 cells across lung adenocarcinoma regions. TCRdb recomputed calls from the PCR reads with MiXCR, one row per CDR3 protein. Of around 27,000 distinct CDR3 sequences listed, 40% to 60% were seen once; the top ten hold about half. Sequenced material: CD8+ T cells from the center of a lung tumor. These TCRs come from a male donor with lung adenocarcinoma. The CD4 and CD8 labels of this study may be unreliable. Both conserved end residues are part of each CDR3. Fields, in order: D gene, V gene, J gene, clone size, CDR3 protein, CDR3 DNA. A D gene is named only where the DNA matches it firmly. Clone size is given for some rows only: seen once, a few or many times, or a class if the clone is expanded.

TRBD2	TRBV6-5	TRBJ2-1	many	CASSSERGREGYNEQFF	TGTGCCAGCAGTTCGGAAAGAGGGCGGGAGGGTTACAATGAGCAGTTCTTC
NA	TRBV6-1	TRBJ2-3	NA	CASSEEWEGGEQDTQYF	TGTGCCAGCAGTGAGGAGTGGGAGGGGGGGGAGCAAGATACCCAGTACTTT
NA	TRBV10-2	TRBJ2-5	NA	CASSEHGGGDGDTQYF	TGCGCCAGCAGTGAACACGGAGGAGGGGACGGAGATACCCAGTACTTC
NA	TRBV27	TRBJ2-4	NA	CASSRLGGWGGKGTQYF	TGTGCCAGCAGTCGCCTAGGGGGGTGGGGGGGCAAAGGTACGCAGTATTTC
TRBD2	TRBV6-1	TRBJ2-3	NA	CASSAGEPGTNTQYF	TGTGCCAGCAGCGCGGGGGAGCCAGGCACAAACACGCAGTATTTT
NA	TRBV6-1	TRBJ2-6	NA	CASTVTRGGAFSGANVLTF	TGTGCCAGCACCGTCACCAGGGGCGGGGCCTTCTCTGGGGCCAACGTCCTGACTTTC
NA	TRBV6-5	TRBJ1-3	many	CASSYSAGTNPSGNTIYF	TGTGCCAGCAGTTACTCGGCAGGGACGAACCCCTCTGGAAACACCATATATTTT
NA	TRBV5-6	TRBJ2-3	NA	CASSTGRTDTQYF	TGTGCCAGCAGTACGGGACGCACAGATACGCAGTATTTT
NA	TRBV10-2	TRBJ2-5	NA	CAGSVGQDQKTQYF	TGCGCGGGGAGCGTGGGCCAGGACCAAAAGACCCAGTACTTC
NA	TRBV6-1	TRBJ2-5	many	CASSDWETQYF	TGTGCCAGCAGTGATTGGGAGACCCAGTACTTC
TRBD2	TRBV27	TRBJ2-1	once	CASSPQSTSTFLANQQFF	TGTGCCAGCAGTCCTCAATCGACTAGCACGTTCTTAGCTAATCAGCAGTTCTTC
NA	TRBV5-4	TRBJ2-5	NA	CASSLEGGKTQYF	TGTGCCAGCAGCTTGGAAGGCGGAAAGACCCAGTACTTC
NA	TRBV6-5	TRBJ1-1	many	CASSYLGGLADAFF	TGTGCCAGCAGTTACTTAGGCGGATTGGCCGATGCTTTCTTT
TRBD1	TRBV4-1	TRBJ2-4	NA	CASSLRPGGVLAKNIQYF	TGCGCCAGCAGCCTCCGACCAGGGGGAGTTCTCGCCAAAAACATTCAGTACTTC
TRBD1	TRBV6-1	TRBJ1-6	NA	CASTKTGDSPLHF	TGTGCCAGCACTAAGACAGGGGATTCACCCCTCCACTTT
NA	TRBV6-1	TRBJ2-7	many	CASSEVGEVGEQYF	TGTGCCAGCAGTGAAGTTGGAGAAGTGGGCGAGCAGTACTTC
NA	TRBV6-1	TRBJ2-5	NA	CASKVGGAEEAQYF	TGTGCCAGCAAGGTAGGAGGGGCAGAGGAGGCGCAGTACTTC
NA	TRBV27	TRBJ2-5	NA	CASRGHGGGDPETQYF	TGTGCCAGCAGGGGGCACGGGGGAGGTGACCCAGAGACCCAGTATTTC
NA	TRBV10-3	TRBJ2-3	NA	CAGGSGGGLQETQYF	TGTGCCGGGGGCTCCGGGGGCGGGCTCCAAGAGACGCAGTATTTC
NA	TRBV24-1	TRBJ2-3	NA	CATSETRVGYTDTQYF	TGTGCCACCAGTGAGACTAGGGTGGGCTACACAGATACGCAGTATTTT
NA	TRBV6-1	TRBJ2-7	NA	CASRETRAISTDTQYF	TGTGCCAGCAGGGAAACCCGGGCTATCAGCACCGATACGCAGTACTTC
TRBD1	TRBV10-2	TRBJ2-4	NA	CANGQGAGAQDTQYF	TGCGCCAACGGACAGGGGGCCGGGGCCCAAGACACTCAGTACTTC
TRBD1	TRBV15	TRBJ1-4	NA	CATSRDPGTGALGKLFF	TGTGCCACCAGCAGAGACCCCGGGACAGGGGCTTTAGGAAAACTGTTTTTT
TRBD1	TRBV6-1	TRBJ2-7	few	CASSEALGTGGDEQYF	TGTGCCAGCAGTGAAGCTTTAGGGACAGGGGGCGACGAGCAGTACTTC
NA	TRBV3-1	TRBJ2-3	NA	CASRGGTSRFTDTQYF	TGTGCCAGCAGGGGCGGCACTAGCAGATTCACAGATACGCAGTATTTT
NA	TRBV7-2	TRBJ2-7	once	CASSSGQSSSYEQYF	TGTGCCAGCAGCAGCGGACAGAGTAGCTCCTACGAGCAGTACTTC
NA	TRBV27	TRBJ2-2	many	CASSSLPPGHTGELFF	TGTGCCAGCAGTTCCCTACCGCCAGGGCACACCGGGGAGCTGTTTTTT
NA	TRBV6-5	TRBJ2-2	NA	CASSYSAGGRLAPGELFF	TGTGCCAGCAGTTACTCGGCAGGGGGCAGACTAGCGCCCGGGGAGCTGTTTTTT
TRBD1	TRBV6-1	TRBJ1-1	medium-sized	CASRSTGVMNTEAFF	TGTGCCAGCAGATCTACAGGGGTCATGAACACTGAAGCTTTCTTT
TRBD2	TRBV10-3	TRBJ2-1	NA	CAISQLAGGNEQFF	TGTGCCATAAGTCAGCTAGCGGGGGGCAATGAGCAGTTCTTC
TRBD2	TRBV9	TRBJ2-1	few	CASSALGTSGTQFF	TGTGCCAGCAGCGCACTAGGGACTAGCGGGACCCAGTTCTTC
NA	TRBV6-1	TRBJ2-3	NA	CASSETERGATDTQYF	TGTGCCAGCAGTGAAACGGAGAGGGGAGCCACAGACACGCAGTATTTT
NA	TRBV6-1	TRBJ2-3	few	CASSEGNFISTDTQYF	TGTGCCAGCAGTGAAGGGAACTTCATTTCCACAGATACGCAGTATTTT
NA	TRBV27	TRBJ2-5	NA	CASRGLGACGPETQYF	TGTGCCAGCAGGGGGCTAGGGGCGTGTGGCCCAGAGACGCAGTACTTC
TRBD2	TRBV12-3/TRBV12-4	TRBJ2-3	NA	CANSSTSGTFTDTQYF	TGTGCCAACAGTTCGACTAGCGGGACGTTCACAGATACGCAGTATTTT
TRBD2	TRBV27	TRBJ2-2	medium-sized	CASSPGTSGSRAGELFF	TGTGCCAGCAGTCCAGGGACTAGCGGGAGTCGGGCCGGGGAGCTGTTTTTT
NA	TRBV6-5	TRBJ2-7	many	CASSYATGVGTYEQYF	TGTGCCAGCAGTTACGCAACGGGGGTAGGGACCTACGAGCAGTACTTC
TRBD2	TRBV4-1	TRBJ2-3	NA	CASSQGISRGATDTQYF	TGCGCCAGCAGCCAAGGTATCTCGCGGGGGGCCACAGATACGCAGTATTTC
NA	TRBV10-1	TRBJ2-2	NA	CASRDLLTDALFF	TGCGCCAGCAGGGATTTGCTGACCGATGCGCTGTTTTTT
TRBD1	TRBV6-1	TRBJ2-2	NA	CASRGRGTGHGELFF	TGTGCCAGCAGGGGGCGTGGGACAGGGCACGGGGAGCTGTTTTTT
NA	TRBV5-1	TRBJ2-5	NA	CASSLEGRAVETQYF	TGCGCCAGCAGCTTGGAGGGACGAGCAGTGGAGACCCAGTACTTC
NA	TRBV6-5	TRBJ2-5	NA	CASSYGGFVTETAQYF	TGTGCCAGCAGTTACGGTGGTTTTGTGACAGAGACGGCCCAGTACTTC